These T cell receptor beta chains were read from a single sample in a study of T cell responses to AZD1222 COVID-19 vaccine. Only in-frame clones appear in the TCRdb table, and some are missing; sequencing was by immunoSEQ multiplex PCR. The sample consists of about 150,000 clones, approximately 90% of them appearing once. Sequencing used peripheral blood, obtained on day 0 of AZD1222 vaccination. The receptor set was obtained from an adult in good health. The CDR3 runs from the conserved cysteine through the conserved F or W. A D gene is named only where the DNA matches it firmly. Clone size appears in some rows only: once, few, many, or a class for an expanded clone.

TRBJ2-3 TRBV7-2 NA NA TGTGCCAGCAGCTTAGATTACACAGATACGCAGTATTTT CASSLDYTDTQYF
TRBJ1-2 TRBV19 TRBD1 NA TGTGCCAGTAGTATTATTGGCAGGGGGTATGGCTACACCTTC CASSIIGRGYGYTF
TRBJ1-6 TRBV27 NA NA TGTGCCAGCAGTTTAGATCACAGGGTGAGGTATTCACCCCTCCACTTT CASSLDHRVRYSPLHF
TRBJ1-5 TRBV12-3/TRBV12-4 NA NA TGTGCCAGCAGTTTTAATGGCCCGGAGCCCCAGCATTTT CASSFNGPEPQHF
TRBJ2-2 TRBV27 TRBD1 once TGTGCCAGCAGTCCTCTAGGACAGGTTAACACCGGGGAGCTGTTTTTT CASSPLGQVNTGELFF
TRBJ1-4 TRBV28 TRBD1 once TGTGCCAGCAGACGTCTCCGAGGGACAGGTATCGAAAAACTGTTTTTT CASRRLRGTGIEKLFF
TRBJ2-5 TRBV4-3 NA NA TGCGCCAGCAGCCAAGAGCAGGGACGCGGGGAGACCCAGTACTTC CASSQEQGRGETQYF
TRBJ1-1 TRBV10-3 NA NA TGTGCCATCTCTCACAGGGCGGACACTGAAGCTTTCTTT CAISHRADTEAFF
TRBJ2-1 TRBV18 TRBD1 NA TGTGCCAGCTCACGGTCGGGACAGGAGCAGTTCTTC CASSRSGQEQFF
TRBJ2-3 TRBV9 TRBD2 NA TGTGCCAGCAGCGTAATAGCGGGACACCAGGCAGATACGCAGTATTTT CASSVIAGHQADTQYF
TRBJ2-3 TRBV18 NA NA TGTGCCAGCTCACCAAAAGGCGGCCCAAGCACAGATACGCAGTATTTT CASSPKGGPSTDTQYF
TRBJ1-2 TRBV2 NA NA TGTGCCAGCAGTGAAGTTGGGGAAGTGGAGAACTATGGCTACACCTTC CASSEVGEVENYGYTF
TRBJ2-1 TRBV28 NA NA TGTGCCAGCAGTTTTTCAGCGGGTACCGTCGGAGAGCAGTTCTTC CASSFSAGTVGEQFF
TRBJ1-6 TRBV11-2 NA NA TGTGCCAGCAGCTTAGATCAGGTTCCACCCCTCCACTTT CASSLDQVPPLHF
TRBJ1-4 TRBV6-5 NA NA TGTGCCAGCAGTTACTCGTCCCAGGGCGGAGAAAAACTGTTTTTT CASSYSSQGGEKLFF
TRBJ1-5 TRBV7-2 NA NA TGTGCCAGCAGCCCTCTTTCTTCAGGGAAGAGTCAGCCCCAGCATTTT CASSPLSSGKSQPQHF